One sample yielded the 14 T cell receptor beta chains listed below, sequenced in a study of regulatory T cells in long-lasting Graves disease. Time point noted: persistent/refractory GD, antithyroid drugs over 5 years with positive TRAb. RNA isolated from PBMCs was used to make the TCR library. iRepertoire HTBI primers and Arm-PCR of CDR3 regions built TCR beta libraries. MiXCR was run by TCRdb on the multiplex PCR reads, yielding one entry per CDR3 protein. The sample contains about 660,000 distinct CDR3 sequences, roughly 30% of which appear only once. The specimen comprised peripheral blood mononuclear cells (PBMCs), sampled when the disease was refractory, from a patient treated with antithyroid drugs. All receptors come from a female donor with Graves disease.

The chain carries TRBV10-3 and TRBJ1-5; D unclear. This CDR3 has 15 amino acids. V was trimmed by 0 bases and J by 2 bases, leaving 8 bases between them. Per germline, CDR1 ENHRY and CDR2 SYGVKD. CDR3 in amino acids: CAISESITGNQPQHF. CDR3 bases: TGTGCCATCAGTGAGTCGATAACGGGCAATCAGCCCCAGCATTTT.

The genes are TRBV5-1 and TRBJ2-7; D gene uncertain. There are 14 residues in the CDR3. Per the germline V gene, CDR1 is SGHRS and CDR2 is YFSETQ. Trimming took off 1 base at V and 4 bases at J, with 12 bases between the two ends. The CDR3 DNA is TGCGCCAGCAGCTTGTGGGTGACTTCGTACGAGCAGTACTTC. Encoded protein: CASSLWVTSYEQYF.

V is TRBV3-1 and J is TRBJ1-5; 9 nucleotides match TRBD1. The CDR3 sequence is 15 residues long. V trimming: 3 bases; J trimming: 3 bases; junction bases outside the gene matches: 3. Germline V lookup: CDR1 LGHDT, CDR2 YNNKEL (reference sequence). The CDR3 region has the DNA TGTGCCAGCAGCCAGGGACAGGGCAACAATCAGCCCCAGCATTTT. Encoded protein: CASSQGQGNNQPQHF.

This clonotype was seen repeatedly, ten times or more. V gene TRBV28 combines with J gene TRBJ1-1; D perhaps matches TRBD1 (5 bases). This CDR3 has 14 amino acids. The V gene lost 4 bases and the J gene lost 8 bases, with 17 bases spanning the gap. Germline V gene data show CDR1 as MDHEN and CDR2 as SYDVKM. In DNA form, the CDR3 reads TGTGCCAGCAGTTCGTGGAGACGACAGATCGAAGCTTTCTTT. Residues: CASSSWRRQIEAFF.

This clonotype was seen a handful of times. The genes are TRBV2 and TRBJ1-1; D unclear. V was pared by 8 bases and J by 6 bases, with 10 bases between. From germline, CDR1 is SNHLY and CDR2 FYNNEI. The length of the CDR3 is 11 residues. CDR3 bases: TGTGCCAGCCATCTGGGCTCTGAAGCTTTCTTT. This sequence encodes CASHLGSEAFF.

On this clonotype: This may arise from a read error, as a much more abundant clone is one base away. J is TRBJ2-2 and V is TRBV2, with D unclear. The V end lost 6 bases, the J end lost 8 bases, and 10 bases lay between the germline ends. The CDR3 consists of 12 residues. Germline CDR1 SNHLY, CDR2 FYNNEI. Here the CDR3 reads CASSPALGELFF. CDR3 sequence (DNA): TGTGCCAGCAGCCCCGCCTTGGGGGAGCTGTTTTTT.

The genes are TRBV28 and TRBJ1-1, with D possibly being TRBD1 (6 bases). The germline V and J ends were trimmed by 6 bases and 4 bases, with 21 bases remaining between them. The germline gives CDR1 MDHEN, CDR2 SYDVKM. The CDR3 runs 16 residues. CDR3: CASSLTLGVTGTEAFF. CDR3 coding DNA: TGTGCCAGCAGCCTCACCTTGGGGGTGACAGGCACTGAAGCTTTCTTT. Full variable domain (rest looked up from reference TRBV28 and TRBJ1-1): DVKVTQSSRYLVKRTGEKVFLECVQDMDHENMFWYRQDPGLGLRLIYFSYDVKMKEKGDIPEGYSVSREKKERFSLILESASTNQTSMYLCASSLTLGVTGTEAFFGQGTRLTVV.

The chain combines TRBV15 with TRBJ1-5; the D is unclear. This CDR3 spans 13 amino acids. The V gene's germline CDR1 is LNHNV and CDR2 YYDKDF (reference sequence). V lost 5 bases and J lost 5, with 10 bases in between. CDR3 region: CATSLGRDQPQHF. CDR3 nucleotide sequence: TGTGCCACCAGCCTGGGAAGGGATCAGCCCCAGCATTTT.

This clonotype showed up just a few times. The V call is TRBV10-3, the J call TRBJ1-2; unclear D gene. This CDR3 spans 11 amino acids. V lost 2 bases to trimming and J lost 4 bases, with 2 bases between them. Germline CDR1 and CDR2: ENHRY and SYGVKD. This CDR3 is CAISETYGYTF. The CDR3 DNA sequence: TGTGCCATCAGTGAGACCTATGGCTACACCTTC.

This clonotype occurred once. This chain links TRBV4-2 with TRBJ2-2; maybe TRBD1 (5 bases). Germline V gene lookup returns CDR1 LGHNA and CDR2 YNFKEQ. This CDR3 contains 14 residues. V lost 2 bases, J lost 5 bases, and 9 bases lay in between. The CDR3 nucleotides are TGTGCCAGCAGCCAAACCAGGACAACCGGGGAGCTGTTTTTT. As protein: CASSQTRTTGELFF.

V is TRBV9 and J is TRBJ1-2; 7 nucleotides agree with TRBD1. The CDR3 runs 16 residues. V dropped 3 bases and J dropped 4; count of bases not matched to a gene: 12. Germline V gene data show CDR1 as SGDLS and CDR2 as YYNGEE. For the CDR3, the DNA is TGTGCCAGCAGCGATGAGGACCCAGGGGGATCCTATGGCTACACCTTC. This translates into CASSDEDPGGSYGYTF.

This clonotype was seen repeatedly, ten times or more. The rearrangement links TRBV11-2 to TRBJ2-7; a weak D match, TRBD1 (5 bases). CDR1 and CDR2 (germline): SGHAT, FQNNGV. The V end lost 8 bases, the J end lost 3 bases, and 14 bases lay between the germline ends. The CDR3 has 13 residues. CDR3 nucleotide sequence: TGTGCCAGCTCGAAAGGGGCTAGCTACGAGCAGTACTTC. This sequence encodes CASSKGASYEQYF.

This chain connects TRBV15 to TRBJ1-1; perhaps TRBD1 as D (5 bases). CDR1 is LNHNV, CDR2 YYDKDF, per germline (reference sequence). This CDR3 region has 16 residues. Trimming took off 1 base at V and 8 bases at J, with 20 bases between the two ends. For the CDR3, the DNA is TGTGCCACCAGCAGAGGTGGGGCAGGGCGGTCTGGGGAAGCTTTCTTT. It encodes CATSRGGAGRSGEAFF. Drawing the rest from reference TRBV15 and TRBJ1-1, the complete variable domain is DAMVIQNPRYQVTQFGKPVTLSCSQTLNHNVMYWYQQKSSQAPKLLFHYYDKDFNNEADTPDNFQSRRPNTSFCFLDIRSPGLGDTAMYLCATSRGGAGRSGEAFFGQGTRLTVV.

This clonotype was recorded many times. The V gene is TRBV30, the J gene TRBJ1-1, with D unresolved. Germline V gives CDR1 GTSNPN, CDR2 SVGIG (reference sequence). CDR3 length equals 14 residues. V was cut by 0 bases and J by 3 bases, with 11 bases left in between. This CDR3 reads CAWSVFSGYTEAFF. The CDR3 DNA follows: TGTGCCTGGAGTGTATTTAGCGGGTACACTGAAGCTTTCTTT.